A selection of T cell receptor beta chains follows, all from one sample in a study of siplizumab effects on memory and regulatory T cells. Sequencing was performed with immunoSEQ multiplex PCR; in TCRdb, only in-frame clones are kept and a portion is missing. The sample records more than 85,000 clones, approximately 92% being singletons. The sample comprised CD4+ T cells sorted from blood. The origin of the receptors is a human donor in good health. Both conserved end residues are part of each CDR3. D genes are given only for firm matches. Rows give clone size only sometimes, using once, few, many, or a class for an expanded clone.

v_call	d_call	j_call	clone_size	cdr3_nt	cdr3_aa
TRBV7-2	TRBD1	TRBJ2-3	NA	TGTGCCAGCAGCTATAGTCAGGGGGCAGATACGCAGTATTTT	CASSYSQGADTQYF
TRBV6-5	TRBD1	TRBJ1-5	few	TGTGCCAGCAGTTTTGCCCCGGGACAGGGTCAGCCCCAGCATTTT	CASSFAPGQGQPQHF
TRBV25-1	NA	TRBJ1-5	NA	TGTGCCAGCACCGGGTCCGGGTACAATCAGCCCCAGCATTTT	CASTGSGYNQPQHF
TRBV7-9	NA	TRBJ2-2	NA	TGTGCCAGCAGCCCCCTTTGGCGGGGAGGCACCGGGGAGCTGTTTTTT	CASSPLWRGGTGELFF
TRBV30	TRBD2	TRBJ2-5	once	TGTGCCGGCAAGCGGGGGGACCGGGGGTACCAAGAGACCCAGTACTTC	CAGKRGDRGYQETQYF
TRBV5-4	NA	TRBJ2-3	NA	TGTGCCAGCAGCTTGGATGAGGGAGGCGGGGCGGGAGATACGCAGTATTTT	CASSLDEGGGAGDTQYF
TRBV5-1	TRBD2	TRBJ2-7	NA	TGCGCCAGCAGCTTTATCGCCTCCGGGACTAGCGGGAGGATAGGCGAGCAGTACTTC	CASSFIASGTSGRIGEQYF
TRBV27	TRBD1	TRBJ1-1	NA	TGTGCCAGCAGGACAGGGCTTATGAACACTGAAGCTTTCTTT	CASRTGLMNTEAFF
TRBV6-5	NA	TRBJ1-6	NA	TGTGCCAGCAGTTATAGGGAGGAGTATTCACCCCTCCACTTT	CASSYREEYSPLHF
TRBV25-1	NA	TRBJ2-3	NA	TGTGCCAGCAGTGGTTCGTACACAGATACGCAGTATTTT	CASSGSYTDTQYF
TRBV7-3	NA	TRBJ1-1	few	TGTGCCAGCAGCACATCAGTGAACACTGAAGCTTTCTTT	CASSTSVNTEAFF
TRBV5-6	NA	TRBJ1-4	NA	TGTGCCAGCACCCTCTCCTCCGTTGAAAAACTGTTTTTT	CASTLSSVEKLFF
TRBV5-1	NA	TRBJ2-3	NA	TGCGCCAGCAGCTTGATTCCGGGGCGGACAGATACGCAGTATTTT	CASSLIPGRTDTQYF
TRBV28	NA	TRBJ2-7	NA	TGTGCCAGCAGTACCTCCCAGACCCGGGGCGAGCAGTACTTC	CASSTSQTRGEQYF
TRBV6-6	TRBD1	TRBJ2-3	NA	TGTGCCAGCAGTGTAAGACAGGGGATCACGCAGTATTTT	CASSVRQGITQYF
TRBV6-5	NA	TRBJ2-5	NA	TGTGCCAGCAGTGCCAGGGGTAAACAAGAGACCCAGTACTTC	CASSARGKQETQYF
TRBV2	NA	TRBJ2-1	NA	TGTGCCAGCAGTGAAACGGCGGGGAGATACTACAATGAGCAGTTCTTC	CASSETAGRYYNEQFF
TRBV19	NA	TRBJ2-3	once	TGTGCCAGTAGTATTGGCCTAAGCACAGATACGCAGTATTTT	CASSIGLSTDTQYF
TRBV7-6	NA	TRBJ1-5	NA	TGTGCCAGCAGCTTGTTCGGAAGCAATCAGCCCCAGCATTTT	CASSLFGSNQPQHF
TRBV27	TRBD2	TRBJ2-2	NA	TGTGCCAGCCACGGCAGGACTAGCGGGAACACCGGGGAGCTGTTTTTT	CASHGRTSGNTGELFF
TRBV2	NA	TRBJ2-1	NA	TGTGCCAGCAACTCGGGGAGGGGGCTAGCGCCATCCTACAATGAGCAGTTCTTC	CASNSGRGLAPSYNEQFF
TRBV6-5	TRBD2	TRBJ2-1	NA	TGTGCCAGCAGTTTGGCGGGGGGGCGCTACAATGAGCAGTTCTTC	CASSLAGGRYNEQFF
TRBV6-1	NA	TRBJ1-2	NA	TGTGCCAGCAGTGGCGGGGGCTATGGCTACACCTTC	CASSGGGYGYTF
TRBV7-9	NA	TRBJ2-1	NA	TGTGCCAGCAGCTTAGATAGCAGAGGCTACAATGAGCAGTTCTTC	CASSLDSRGYNEQFF
TRBV27	NA	TRBJ1-2	NA	TGTGCCAGCAGTTTAAGGGGAGCCCTGAGTGGCTACACCTTC	CASSLRGALSGYTF
TRBV4-1	TRBD1	TRBJ2-7	NA	TGCGCCAGCAGCCAAGGGAGGGACAGGGGGCGACGGGAGCAGTACTTC	CASSQGRDRGRREQYF
TRBV7-8	NA	TRBJ2-7	NA	TGTGCCAGCAGCTTAGAGGCGTTTGGTGGGACCCACTCCTACGAGCAGTACTTC	CASSLEAFGGTHSYEQYF
TRBV19	NA	TRBJ2-7	NA	TGTGCCAGTAGCAGCCCATCCATGAGAGACCCCTACGAGCAGTACTTC	CASSSPSMRDPYEQYF
TRBV19	TRBD2	TRBJ2-1	NA	TGTGCCAGTAGTATGATCGGGGGGGCGGTTGAGCAGTTCTTC	CASSMIGGAVEQFF
TRBV5-1	NA	TRBJ1-3	NA	TGCGCCAGCAGCTTGGGGGTTCCTGGAAACACCATATATTTT	CASSLGVPGNTIYF
TRBV7-8	NA	TRBJ2-3	NA	TGTGCCAGCACAGTGTTCGAAGATACGCAGTATTTT	CASTVFEDTQYF
TRBV2	TRBD2	TRBJ2-1	NA	TGTGCCAGCATATTCGCTAGCGGGGCCCGGGGGGAGCAGTTCTTC	CASIFASGARGEQFF
TRBV30	NA	TRBJ2-5	NA	TGTGCCTGGAATTTGCAGCAGCAAGAGACCCAGTACTTC	CAWNLQQQETQYF